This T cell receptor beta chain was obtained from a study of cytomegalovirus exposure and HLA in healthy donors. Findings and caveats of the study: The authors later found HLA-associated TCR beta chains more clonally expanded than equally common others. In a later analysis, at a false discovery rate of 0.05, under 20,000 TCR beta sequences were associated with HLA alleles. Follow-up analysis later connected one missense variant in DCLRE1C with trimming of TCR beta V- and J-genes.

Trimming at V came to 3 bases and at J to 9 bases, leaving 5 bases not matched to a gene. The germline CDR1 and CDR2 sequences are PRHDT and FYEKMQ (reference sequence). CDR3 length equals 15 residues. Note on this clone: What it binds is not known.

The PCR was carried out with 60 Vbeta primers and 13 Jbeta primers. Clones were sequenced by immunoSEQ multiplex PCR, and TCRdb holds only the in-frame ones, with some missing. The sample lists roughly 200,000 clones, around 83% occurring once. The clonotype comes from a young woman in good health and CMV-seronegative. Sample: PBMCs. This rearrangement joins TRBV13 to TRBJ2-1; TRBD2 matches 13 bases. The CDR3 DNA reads TGTGCCAGCAGCTTTGCGACTAGCGGGAGGCGTGAGCAGTTCTTC. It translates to CASSFATSGRREQFF.